These T cell receptor beta chains were read from a single sample in a study of blood T cell repertoires in COVID-19. TCRdb keeps only in-frame clones here, not all; method: immunoSEQ multiplex PCR. The table has about 150,000 clones, roughly nine tenths seen once. The specimen sequenced was peripheral blood. The source of these receptors is a woman aged 70 to 79 with acute or convalescent COVID-19. The CDR3 runs from the conserved cysteine through the conserved F or W. The D gene is left open where the match is weak. Rows give clone size only sometimes, using once, few, many, or a class for an expanded clone.

J	D	V	size	CDR3	DNA
TRBJ2-2	NA	TRBV27	NA	CASSLREGGTGELFF	TGTGCCAGCAGTCTGCGGGAAGGCGGCACCGGGGAGCTGTTTTTT
TRBJ1-6	TRBD1	TRBV27	few	CASSLRTGERSPLHF	TGTGCCAGCAGTTTAAGGACAGGGGAAAGGTCACCCCTCCACTTT
TRBJ1-2	TRBD1	TRBV5-1	NA	CASSLEGAGAYGYTF	TGCGCCAGCAGCTTGGAGGGGGCAGGGGCGTATGGCTACACCTTC
TRBJ1-5	NA	TRBV30	NA	CAWSASGVSNQPQHF	TGTGCCTGGAGTGCCTCAGGGGTCAGCAATCAGCCCCAGCATTTT
TRBJ2-6	NA	TRBV18	NA	CASSPARAGANVLTF	TGTGCCAGCTCACCAGCGAGGGCCGGGGCCAACGTCCTGACTTTC
TRBJ2-3	TRBD1	TRBV5-1	few	CASSPLGGDRDTQYF	TGCGCCAGCAGCCCTCTCGGTGGGGACAGGGATACGCAGTATTTT
TRBJ2-3	TRBD1	TRBV5-8	NA	CASSLGTGRTDTQYF	TGTGCCAGCAGCTTGGGGACAGGACGAACAGATACGCAGTATTTT
TRBJ1-2	NA	TRBV3-1/TRBV3-2	NA	CASSQDAGPYGYTF	TGTGCCAGCAGCCAAGACGCAGGGCCCTATGGCTACACCTTC
TRBJ1-5	TRBD1	TRBV19	NA	CASSITPGGGNQPQHF	TGTGCCAGTAGTATAACCCCAGGGGGTGGCAATCAGCCCCAGCATTTT
TRBJ1-5	NA	TRBV6-2/TRBV6-3	NA	CASSRTPLGRGQPQHF	TGTGCCAGCAGTCGAACCCCCCTAGGCCGGGGTCAGCCCCAGCATTTT
TRBJ2-1	NA	TRBV11-1	NA	CASSFGEANNEQFF	TGTGCCAGCAGCTTCGGGGAAGCTAACAATGAGCAGTTCTTC
TRBJ1-6	NA	TRBV7-9	NA	CASSLGRGASSYNSPLHF	TGTGCCAGCAGCTTAGGGCGGGGGGCGTCCTCCTATAATTCACCCCTCCACTTT
TRBJ2-5	TRBD2	TRBV5-1	NA	CASGRTSTQETQYF	TGCGCCAGCGGCCGGACTAGCACACAAGAGACCCAGTACTTC
TRBJ1-1	NA	TRBV19	once	CASINRVATEAFF	TGTGCCAGTATTAACAGGGTCGCCACTGAAGCTTTCTTT
TRBJ2-2	TRBD1	TRBV6-4	NA	CASSDSGTALTGELFF	TGTGCCAGCAGTGACTCCGGGACAGCCCTCACCGGGGAGCTGTTTTTT
TRBJ1-4	TRBD1	TRBV7-2	NA	CASSFRGSGEKLFF	TGTGCCAGCAGCTTCAGGGGGTCGGGTGAAAAACTGTTTTTT
TRBJ2-1	NA	TRBV12-3/TRBV12-4	NA	CASSAPGEQFF	TGTGCCAGCAGCGCCCCGGGGGAGCAGTTCTTC
TRBJ1-2	NA	TRBV6-1	NA	CASSESPTTPYGYTF	TGTGCCAGCAGTGAGTCCCCAACAACCCCCTATGGCTACACCTTC
TRBJ2-1	NA	TRBV7-7	NA	CASSPSPSYNEQFF	TGTGCTAGCAGTCCTAGCCCCTCCTACAATGAGCAGTTCTTC
TRBJ1-1	NA	TRBV25-1	once	CASTGGGEAFF	TGTGCCAGCACGGGGGGTGGTGAAGCTTTCTTT
TRBJ1-4	TRBD1	TRBV7-2	NA	CASSLRDRGHEKLFF	TGTGCCAGCAGCTTAAGAGACAGGGGGCATGAAAAACTGTTTTTT
TRBJ1-4	NA	TRBV5-6	NA	CASSFGRWNEKLFF	TGTGCCAGCAGCTTTGGCAGGTGGAATGAAAAACTGTTTTTT
TRBJ1-5	NA	TRBV10-3	NA	CAISAGENQPQHF	TGTGCCATCAGTGCTGGGGAGAATCAGCCCCAGCATTTT
TRBJ1-6	TRBD1	TRBV5-4	NA	CASSLELRGQPTNNSPLHF	TGTGCCAGCAGCTTGGAACTGAGGGGACAGCCCACCAATAATTCACCCCTCCACTTT
TRBJ1-1	TRBD1	TRBV10-3	NA	CAISRTGDEAFF	TGTGCCATCAGTCGGACAGGAGATGAAGCTTTCTTT
TRBJ2-5	TRBD1	TRBV5-6	NA	CASSWALDDRDETQYF	TGTGCCAGCAGCTGGGCCCTCGATGACAGGGACGAGACCCAGTACTTC
TRBJ2-7	TRBD1	TRBV5-6	NA	CASASQGTGVYEQYF	TGTGCCAGCGCCTCTCAAGGGACAGGAGTCTACGAGCAGTACTTC
TRBJ2-1	TRBD1	TRBV5-6	NA	CASSFRDRVKGGEQFF	TGTGCCAGCAGCTTCCGGGACAGGGTAAAAGGTGGTGAGCAGTTCTTC
TRBJ1-2	TRBD1	TRBV15	NA	CATSRDGQGCTF	TGTGCCACCAGCAGAGACGGACAGGGCTGCACCTTC
TRBJ1-2	TRBD1	TRBV7-2	NA	CASSLGDRVHGYTF	TGTGCCAGCAGCTTAGGGGACAGGGTACATGGCTACACCTTC
TRBJ1-2	NA	TRBV24-1	NA	CATSDRGGYTF	TGTGCCACCAGTGATCGGGGTGGCTACACCTTC
TRBJ1-4	TRBD1	TRBV4-1	NA	CASSQDRGTDNEKLFF	TGCGCCAGCAGCCAAGATCGAGGGACAGACAATGAAAAACTGTTTTTT
TRBJ2-7	TRBD2	TRBV6-5	NA	CASSPRTSGANEQYF	TGTGCCAGCAGTCCTCGGACTAGCGGGGCAAACGAGCAGTACTTC
TRBJ2-1	NA	TRBV2	NA	CASRLYLSYNEQFF	TGTGCCAGCAGGCTATACCTCTCCTACAATGAGCAGTTCTTC
TRBJ2-3	TRBD2	TRBV6-2/TRBV6-3	once	CASSYSGGGAIDTQYF	TGTGCCAGCAGTTACTCAGGCGGGGGGGCTATAGATACGCAGTATTTT
TRBJ2-3	TRBD2	TRBV30	NA	CAWSVSRTSGGRGDTQYF	TGTGCCTGGAGTGTGTCCCGGACTAGCGGGGGCCGAGGAGATACGCAGTATTTT
TRBJ1-2	NA	TRBV6-5	NA	CASTPVGGWGYGYTF	TGTGCCAGCACTCCGGTCGGGGGATGGGGCTATGGCTACACCTTC
TRBJ2-1	TRBD2	TRBV7-9	NA	CASSPTSGGTYNEQFF	TGTGCCAGCAGCCCGACTAGCGGGGGGACCTACAATGAGCAGTTCTTC
TRBJ2-5	TRBD2	TRBV7-2	NA	CASSLAVLAGGRETQYF	TGTGCCAGCAGCTTAGCCGTGCTAGCGGGGGGCCGGGAGACCCAGTACTTC
TRBJ1-1	NA	TRBV6-6	NA	CASSSPGAFF	TGTGCCAGCAGTTCCCCGGGAGCTTTCTTT
TRBJ2-5	NA	TRBV12-2	NA	CASRSGLAGAQETQYF	TGTGCAAGTCGCTCCGGACTAGCGGGGGCTCAAGAGACCCAGTACTTC
TRBJ1-5	TRBD1	TRBV28	NA	CASSPPGQGYQPQHF	TGTGCCAGCAGTCCCCCGGGACAGGGGTATCAGCCCCAGCATTTT
TRBJ1-4	TRBD1	TRBV4-3	NA	CASSLYRGGGEKLFF	TGCGCCAGCAGCCTCTACAGGGGAGGAGGTGAAAAACTGTTTTTT
TRBJ1-2	NA	TRBV19	NA	CASGTISYRVGNGYTF	TGTGCCAGCGGGACAATCTCCTACAGGGTTGGAAATGGCTACACCTTC
TRBJ2-1	NA	TRBV10-3	once	CAISDRQNSTREQFF	TGTGCCATCAGTGATAGGCAGAACTCCACTAGAGAGCAGTTCTTC
TRBJ1-1	NA	TRBV4-1	NA	CASSQDSGILAEAFF	TGCGCCAGCAGCCAAGATTCGGGTATCCTCGCTGAAGCTTTCTTT
TRBJ1-5	TRBD1	TRBV7-9	NA	CASSFTGGGGNQPQHF	TGTGCCAGCAGCTTCACAGGGGGCGGAGGCAATCAGCCCCAGCATTTT
TRBJ2-2	NA	TRBV7-8	NA	CVSSLVSGTGELFF	TGTGTCAGCAGCTTAGTCTCAGGCACCGGGGAGCTGTTTTTT
TRBJ2-3	NA	TRBV29-1	NA	CSVVGDFTDTQYF	TGCAGCGTTGTAGGGGACTTCACAGATACGCAGTATTTT
TRBJ2-3	TRBD2	TRBV7-2	NA	CASSSGLAGALDTQYF	TGTGCCAGCAGCTCAGGACTAGCGGGGGCTCTAGATACGCAGTATTTT
TRBJ1-3	TRBD1	TRBV4-2	NA	CASSREQGKAGNTIYF	TGTGCCAGCAGCCGAGAACAGGGGAAGGCTGGAAACACCATATATTTT
TRBJ1-2	TRBD1	TRBV15	NA	CATSRGRDRVNYGYTF	TGTGCCACCAGCAGAGGAAGGGACAGGGTTAACTATGGCTACACCTTC
TRBJ1-5	TRBD1	TRBV29-1	once	CSVSQGGSGNQPQHF	TGCAGCGTGTCCCAGGGGGGAAGTGGCAATCAGCCCCAGCATTTT
TRBJ1-3	TRBD1	TRBV25-1	NA	CASSTGTAGNTIYF	TGTGCCAGCAGTACCGGGACAGCAGGAAACACCATATATTTT
TRBJ1-6	TRBD1	TRBV28	NA	CASRRGTGNSPLHF	TGTGCCAGCAGGCGCGGGACAGGGAATTCACCCCTCCACTTT
TRBJ2-1	NA	TRBV28	few	CASTLLRNEQFF	TGTGCCAGCACCCTTTTGCGTAATGAGCAGTTCTTC
TRBJ2-2	NA	TRBV27	NA	CASRTNGLSTGELFF	TGTGCCAGCAGGACGAATGGACTATCCACCGGGGAGCTGTTTTTT
TRBJ2-5	TRBD2	TRBV19	NA	CASTGGAGGETQYF	TGTGCCAGTACCGGGGGGGCCGGAGGGGAGACCCAGTACTTC
TRBJ1-1	NA	TRBV7-9	NA	CASSLDRQVVNTEAFF	TGTGCCAGCAGTCTGGACCGACAGGTAGTGAACACTGAAGCTTTCTTT
TRBJ2-1	TRBD2	TRBV7-8	NA	CASSLSGGTTQGQFF	TGTGCCAGCAGCTTAAGCGGGGGGACAACCCAAGGGCAGTTCTTC